A single T cell receptor beta chain is shown here with its context. This clonotype occurred many times. This receptor's antigen is unknown. Per-nucleotide qualities are absent, and no much larger clonotype sits a single base away. V drops 5 bases and J drops 4 bases, leaving 15 bases in between. The CDR3 goes from the cysteine to the phenylalanine over 15 residues. Only the CDR3 DNA stays, 45 bases, in frame from base 1. The germline V gene (reference sequence) sets CDR1 to GTSNPN and CDR2 to SVGIG. This entry comes from a study of T cells in Graves' hyperthyroidism and ophthalmopathy (dated by TCRdb to between 2018 and 2020). About the study as a whole: Peripheral blood was collected at initial diagnosis, before any treatment. To identify distinguishing TCR V-J signatures, a discovery cohort of 90 to 100 patients was used, comprising 43 with Graves' ophthalmopathy and some 60 with stable Graves' hyperthyroidism. Whether ophthalmopathy could be predicted prospectively was tested in an independent validation cohort made up of under 20 hyperthyroidism patients plus 17 patients who later progressed to ophthalmopathy. The roughly 91 discovery patients were randomly split 7:3 into training and test sets. Thyroid tissue and blood T-cell repertoires from six Graves' hyperthyroidism patients were also compared in the study. Following sampling, methimazole starting at 30 mg daily was given to hyperthyroidism patients, and high-dose intravenous methylprednisolone was given to ophthalmopathy patients. The paper describes TCR Vbeta CDR3 sequencing of 120 to 150 peripheral blood samples, made up of 43 ophthalmopathy patients, 70 to 80 hyperthyroidism patients and roughly 17 progressor patients. Study-level results and caveats: During validation, the model predicted progression to ophthalmopathy a median of around six months ahead of onset, with almost 71% sensitivity and around 73% specificity. No statistical method was used to set the sample size in advance, and investigators knew the group allocation. Ophthalmopathy was separated from stable hyperthyroidism by a 13 V-J signature model, with approximately 89% sensitivity and just over 81% specificity obtained in cross-validation and 80%/75% obtained in testing. Most expanded thyroid clonotypes (frequency above 0.001) were also found in blood, which suggests that blood repertoires may mirror thyroid immune responses.

In the ophthalmopathy patients, disease was moderately to severely active, with a Clinical Activity Score of 3 or more, a NOSPECS grade of 4 or more, and a duration of less than 3 months. Exclusion was applied to patients with uncontrolled infections, other autoimmune diseases, pregnancy or lactation. Diagnoses relied on clinical symptoms, serum thyroxine and TRAb, thyroid ultrasound and orbital computed tomography. Ficoll-Paque density gradient centrifugation was used to isolate PBMCs from about 9.4 ml of fresh peripheral blood. Trizol reagent was used to extract total RNA, and RNA quality was then checked on an Agilent 2100 Bioanalyzer. Amplification of TCR beta CDR3 regions was carried out from RNA transcripts. For the first round of RT-PCR on the TCR CDR3, the HTBI primer set was used together with the Qiagen OneStep RT-PCR kit. Libraries were constructed in a second round of multiplex PCR, after which size selection and purification were carried out. Sequencing of the libraries was done on an Illumina HiSeq2000 using paired-end 100 bp reads. On the study's bioinformatics: SOAPnuke was used to process the raw data, removing reads that contained adapters or uncalled bases, had a mean Phred below 15, or lacked an exact match to the constant primer or identifier. High-quality paired reads were merged using COPE v1.2.5, and each unique nucleotide sequence was defined as a clonotype. MiTCR v1.1 was used to align clonotypes to the IMGT TRBV, TRBD and TRBJ reference segments. The analysis was restricted to V-J combinations with a frequency above 0.0001, which together covered around 99% of the repertoires. A TCS score was defined as the ratio between F50 (clonal expansion) and ExV (chaos), using BLOSUM62-based TCRdist between CDR3 peptides within each V-J. Welch's t-statistics and random forest reduced roughly 530 V-J features to under 15, which were used in a naive Bayes classifier (R e1071). TCRdb passed the public sequencing reads through fastp at Q25 and MiXCR, retaining productive beta sequences. Each CDR3 protein gets just one entry, which takes the most common genes and DNA from the rows behind it. These V and J calls derive from TCRdb rather than the authors' analysis. Within this sample are 300,000 to 400,000 distinct CDR3 sequences, with about 14% of them counted one time only. Around 19% of the sample is held by the ten biggest clonotypes.

Sequencing used blood. The source is a woman aged 30 to 39 with Graves' ophthalmopathy. The chain was built from TRBV30 and TRBJ1-6; TRBD1 is perhaps the D gene, given 5 matching bases. The bases are TGTGCCTGGGGGGCCGGTGCGGCGTATAATTCACCCCTCCACTTT. Its coded protein is CAWGAGAAYNSPLHF. When the CDR3 is completed using the reference TRBV30 and TRBJ1-6 genes on either side, the full variable domain is SQTIHQWPATLVQPVGSPLSLECTVEGTSNPNLYWYRQAAGRGLQLLFYSVGIGQISSEVPQNLSASRPQDRQFILSSKKLLLSDSGFYLCAWGAGAAYNSPLHFGNGTRLTVT.